The 21 T cell receptor beta chains reported below all come from one sample, sequenced in a study of cytomegalovirus exposure and HLA in healthy donors. It was with 60 Vbeta and 13 Jbeta primers that the PCR ran. Using immunoSEQ multiplex PCR, the repertoire was profiled, and TCRdb retains in-frame clones only, with some absent. The table has more than 50,000 clones, roughly 77% seen once; the top ten hold under 25%. Sequencing was performed on PBMCs. All receptors derive from a woman between 40 and 55 years old in good health and CMV-seropositive.

The rearrangement joins TRBV15 to TRBJ2-1, with D hard to call. CDR3 length: 16 amino acids. Germline CDR1 is LNHNV and CDR2 is YYDKDF (reference sequence). The germline V and J ends were trimmed by 6 bases and 0 bases, with 15 bases remaining between them. The CDR3 sequence: CATRTSAESSYNEQFF. CDR3 in DNA: TGTGCCACCAGAACTTCGGCGGAGAGCTCCTACAATGAGCAGTTCTTC.

The chain uses TRBV6-1 and TRBJ1-6; 8 positions match TRBD1. The V gene's germline CDR1 is MNHNS and CDR2 SASEGT. V dropped 5 bases and J dropped 7; count of bases not matched to a gene: 4. The CDR3 runs 14 residues. The CDR3 DNA follows: TGTGCCAGCAGTCCCAGGGGGCGCAATTCACCCCTCCACTTT. As protein: CASSPRGRNSPLHF.

The table lists this clone with a few counts. The genes are TRBV5-6 and TRBJ1-5; D possibly corresponds to TRBD1 (6 bases). Trimming took off 2 bases at V and 0 bases at J, with 9 bases between the two ends. The germline V gene has CDR1 SGHDT and CDR2 YYEEEE. The CDR3 totals 15 residues. The CDR3 nucleotides are TGTGCCAGCAGCTTCGGACAGTATAGCAATCAGCCCCAGCATTTT. Translated: CASSFGQYSNQPQHF.

The chain couples TRBV14 to TRBJ2-3; D remains unclear. The CDR3 loop spans 14 amino acids. Germline V gene sequence: CDR1 SGHDN, CDR2 FVKESK. V lost 1 base and J lost 8, with 13 bases in between. In DNA, the CDR3 is TGTGCCAGCAGCCAAGGAGCTAGGTCCGCTACGCAGTATTTT. It is translated as CASSQGARSATQYF.

This chain uses TRBV5-1 with TRBJ1-2, with TRBD1 identical over 8 bases. The trim removed 7 bases at V and 6 bases at J, leaving 11 bases unmatched. The CDR3 is 14 amino acids. Germline CDR1 is SGHRS and CDR2 is YFSETQ. The CDR3 loop reads CASQPDRTGHGYTF. DNA for the CDR3: TGCGCCAGCCAGCCTGACCGGACAGGGCATGGCTACACCTTC.

This clone was counted a few times. This sequence joins TRBV6-1 and TRBJ1-1, with D possibly being TRBD1 (6 bases). Germline V lookup: CDR1 MNHNS, CDR2 SASEGT. The CDR3 has 14 residues. Between the trimmed V and J ends, which lost 0 bases and 4 bases, there was a span of 9 bases. The CDR3 DNA reads TGTGCCAGCAGTGAAGCGAGGGGGGGCACTGAAGCTTTCTTT. Its translation is CASSEARGGTEAFF.

This clone is a singleton in its sample. The chain couples TRBV18 to TRBJ1-2; possible D gene TRBD1, 5 bases. CDR1 KGHSH and CDR2 LQKENI come from the germline V gene. The CDR3 runs to 14 residues. The V end was cut by 2 bases, the J end by 4 bases, with 11 bases between. CDR3 loop: CASSPNGGSYGYTF. The CDR3, as DNA: TGTGCCAGCTCACCAAACGGGGGTAGCTATGGCTACACCTTC.

The chain recombines TRBV7-3 with TRBJ1-2, with a tentative D call TRBD1 (5 bases). The CDR3 consists of 13 residues. The V gene lost 1 base and the J gene lost 8 bases, with 11 bases spanning the gap. Germline V lookup: CDR1 SGHTA, CDR2 FQGTGA. The CDR3 region is CASSLIGRGGYTF. CDR3 coding DNA: TGTGCCAGCAGCTTAATCGGGCGGGGGGGCTACACCTTC. The full variable domain, in which reference TRBV7-3 and TRBJ1-2 provide the parts outside the CDR3, is GAGVSQTPSNKVTEKGKYVELRCDPISGHTALYWYRQSLGQGPEFLIYFQGTGAADDSGLPNDRFFAVRPEGSVSTLKIQRTERGDSAVYLCASSLIGRGGYTFGSGTRLTVV.

A word on this clone: The sample holds other DNA sequences that translate to the same CDR3. The chain recombines TRBV11-2 with TRBJ1-3, with D possibly being TRBD1 (5 bases). V was pared by 0 bases and J by 2 bases, with 8 bases between. The CDR3 length is 15 residues. Germline V gene lookup returns CDR1 SGHAT and CDR2 FQNNGV. The CDR3 region has the DNA TGTGCCAGCAGCTTAGAGGGAGGGGCTGGAAACACCATATATTTT. Translated: CASSLEGGAGNTIYF.

This chain joins TRBV4-2 and TRBJ2-3; 10 bases match TRBD2. Germline values: CDR1 LGHNA, CDR2 YNFKEQ. V trimming: 0 bases; J trimming: 3 bases; junction bases outside the gene matches: 9. CDR3 length: 18 amino acids. CDR3 nucleotides: TGTGCCAGCAGCCAAGAAGTGTCTAGCGGGGGCCCGACAGATACGCAGTATTTT. This sequence encodes CASSQEVSSGGPTDTQYF.

V usage is TRBV6-1 and J usage is TRBJ2-7; 9 nucleotides agree with TRBD2. CDR1 and CDR2 (germline): MNHNS, SASEGT. V dropped 7 bases and J dropped 5; count of bases not matched to a gene: 6. The CDR3 spans 13 residues. This chain's CDR3 is CASIIGGGDEQYF. CDR3 nucleotides: TGTGCCAGCATTATTGGCGGGGGGGACGAGCAGTACTTC.

This clone was recorded a few times. The chain is built from TRBV30 and TRBJ1-5; D remains ambiguous. Trimming removed 0 bases from V and 7 bases from J, with 10 bases in between. Germline V gives CDR1 GTSNPN, CDR2 SVGIG (reference sequence). The CDR3 spans 13 residues. The CDR3 region is CAWSVQAEQPQHF. CDR3 coding DNA: TGTGCCTGGAGTGTGCAGGCAGAACAGCCCCAGCATTTT.

V usage is TRBV5-1 and J usage is TRBJ1-1; D gene ambiguous. Germline V gives CDR1 SGHRS, CDR2 YFSETQ. The CDR3 has 13 amino acids. The V gene lost 5 bases and the J gene lost 3 bases, with 11 bases spanning the gap. CDR3 sequence (DNA): TGCGCCAGCAGGTTCACAGAAGACACTGAAGCTTTCTTT. Translated: CASRFTEDTEAFF.

The table lists this clone with a few counts. The chain is built from TRBV6-4 and TRBJ2-3; 7 bases map to TRBD2. This CDR3 has 16 amino acids. Germline CDR1 is MRHNA and CDR2 is SNTAGT. J lost 3 bases, V lost 0 bases, and 6 bases had no gene match. This chain's CDR3 is CASSDSGGTGTDTQYF. The CDR3 DNA follows: TGTGCCAGCAGTGACTCCGGGGGGACCGGAACAGATACGCAGTATTTT.

The rearrangement links TRBV7-2 to TRBJ2-5; D is ambiguous. Germline V lookup: CDR1 SGHTA, CDR2 FQGNSA. This CDR3 contains 13 residues. The V and J ends lost 5 bases and 5 bases respectively, with 12 bases between them. The CDR3 loop reads CASSPARRETQYF. The CDR3 region has the DNA TGTGCCAGCAGCCCCGCGAGGCGGGAGACCCAGTACTTC.

The chain links TRBV29-1 to TRBJ2-1; D gene uncertain. The CDR3 consists of 12 residues. Germline CDR1 is SQVTM and CDR2 is ANQGSEA. V dropped 4 bases and J dropped 4 bases, with 8 bases sitting between them. The CDR3 nucleotides read TGCAGCGTTGGGCAGGTTTACAATGAGCAGTTCTTC. Its protein product is CSVGQVYNEQFF.

V usage is TRBV2 and J usage is TRBJ1-1; 9 positions match TRBD1. Germline CDR1 SNHLY, CDR2 FYNNEI. The CDR3 is made up of 17 amino acids. The ends lost 5 bases at V and 0 bases at J; junction bases unmatched: 10. Here the CDR3 DNA reads TGTGCCAGCAGTCGGGACAGGGTGCTAAGCATGAACACTGAAGCTTTCTTT. This codes for CASSRDRVLSMNTEAFF.

The chain has TRBV5-5 and TRBJ1-1, with TRBD1 identical over 7 bases. V was pared by 0 bases and J by 8 bases, with 10 bases of the junction left unmatched. The CDR3 sequence is 15 residues long. From germline, CDR1 is SGHKS and CDR2 YYEKEE (reference sequence). CDR3 nucleotide sequence: TGTGCCAGCAGCTTGGTCGGCAGGGGGGCGGAAGAAGCTTTCTTT. It encodes CASSLVGRGAEEAFF.

J is TRBJ2-1 and V is TRBV11-2; possibly TRBD2 for D (6 bases). CDR3 length: 13 amino acids. The V gene's germline CDR1 is SGHAT and CDR2 FQNNGV. Between the trimmed V and J ends, which lost 4 bases and 9 bases, there was a span of 13 bases. CDR3 protein: CASSYPGLGEQFF. The CDR3 nucleotides are TGTGCCAGCAGCTACCCGGGACTTGGTGAGCAGTTCTTC.

J is TRBJ1-1 and V is TRBV10-3; 9 bases are shared with TRBD1. This CDR3 is 15 amino acids long. The V gene's germline CDR1 is ENHRY and CDR2 SYGVKD. Trimming at V came to 6 bases and at J to 0 bases, leaving 5 bases not matched to a gene. Here the CDR3 reads CAIRQGAAMNTEAFF. DNA of the CDR3: TGTGCCATCAGACAGGGGGCCGCTATGAACACTGAAGCTTTCTTT.

The chain has TRBV19 and TRBJ1-1, with TRBD1 matching 7 bases. Per the germline V gene, CDR1 is LNHDA and CDR2 is SQIVND (reference sequence). The V segment lost 5 bases and the J segment 2 bases; nucleotides outside the gene matches: 5. The CDR3 has 14 residues. The CDR3 nucleotides read TGTGCCAGTAGTGGACAGGTACTTAACACTGAAGCTTTCTTT. Translated: CASSGQVLNTEAFF.